These 18 T cell receptor beta chains were sequenced from one sample in a study of OX40 agonist ivuxolimab in advanced cancers. The repertoire was sequenced with immunoSEQ multiplex PCR; TCRdb's copy has only in-frame clones and lacks some. The sample has about 15,000 clones, about three quarters seen once; the top ten hold 25% to 30%. The specimen was CD4+ or CD8+ T cells sorted from blood, collected in a trial of the OX40 agonist ivuxolimab. The receptor source for this set is an adult with an advanced solid tumor such as melanoma, head and neck, liver or kidney cancer.

This clone was observed a single time. The chain couples TRBV10-2 to TRBJ1-1; D is ambiguous. The V and J ends lost 4 bases and 1 base respectively, with 7 bases between them. This CDR3 contains 13 residues. Germline lookup yields CDR1 WSHSY and CDR2 SAAADI. CDR3 in DNA: TGCGCCAGCAGTGTGGGTTCGAACACTGAAGCTTTCTTT. Protein product: CASSVGSNTEAFF.

The chain's CDR3 is CATSRGDYEQFF. The CDR3 nucleotides are TGTGCCACCAGCAGAGGAGATTATGAGCAGTTCTTC. The gene calls are TRBV15 and TRBJ2-1; D remains ambiguous. The V gene lost 1 base and the J gene lost 8 bases, with 6 bases spanning the gap. Looked up from germline, CDR1 is LNHNV and CDR2 is YYDKDF (reference sequence). This CDR3 has 12 amino acids.

V usage is TRBV29-1 and J usage is TRBJ2-7; no firm D call. V was pared by 4 bases and J by 2 bases, with 12 bases between. The germline V gene has CDR1 SQVTM and CDR2 ANQGSEA. The CDR3 has 13 amino acids. CDR3 loop: CSVGLLGAYEQYF. CDR3 coding DNA: TGCAGCGTTGGCCTCCTAGGCGCCTACGAGCAGTACTTC.

The V and J genes are TRBV9 and TRBJ2-3; D perhaps matches TRBD2 (6 bases). The CDR3 length is 16 residues. Looked up from germline, CDR1 is SGDLS and CDR2 is YYNGEE. Trimming removed 4 bases at V and 4 bases at J, with 19 bases between. In nucleotides, the CDR3 is TGTGCCAGCAGCCCCCCTACGGGGACGGGGGCAGATACGCAGTATTTT. Translating gives CASSPPTGTGADTQYF.

This chain connects TRBV21-1 to TRBJ1-5. TRBV21-1 is a pseudogene segment. The CDR3 sequence is 15 residues long. The CDR3 loop reads CASSKDPGVDQPQHF. CDR3 sequence (DNA): TGTGCCAGCAGCAAAGACCCAGGAGTGGATCAGCCCCAGCATTTT.

This clone has more than one count but fewer than ten. The chain links TRBV4-1 to TRBJ1-5; the match to TRBD1 covers 8 bases. The V segment lost 3 bases and the J segment 2 bases; nucleotides outside the gene matches: 0. Germline V gene data show CDR1 as MGHRA and CDR2 as YSYEKL. The CDR3 runs 14 residues. For the CDR3, the DNA is TGCGCCAGCAGCCAGGACAGGGGCAATCAGCCCCAGCATTTT. This encodes CASSQDRGNQPQHF.

The table lists this clone with a count of one. The CDR3 reads CASSSQSYGYTF. In DNA, the CDR3 is TGTGCCAGCAGCTCACAATCCTATGGCTACACCTTC. The V call is TRBV5-7, the J call TRBJ1-2; no clear D gene. TRBV5-7 is identified as an open reading frame with a role that is uncertain. The CDR3 sequence is 12 residues long. V lost 3 bases to trimming and J lost 4 bases, with 7 bases between them.

Here the CDR3 reads CASSLDSPEQFF. DNA of the CDR3: TGTGCCAGCAGCTTAGACTCGCCGGAGCAGTTCTTC. This sequence joins TRBV7-6 and TRBJ2-1; D not resolved. Trimming left V 1 base short and J 10 bases short, with 8 bases between. CDR1 and CDR2 from the germline V gene are SGHVS and FNYEAQ. The CDR3 contains 12 residues.

The chain couples TRBV18 to TRBJ2-6; 8 nucleotides agree with TRBD1. The V gene end was trimmed by 4 bases and the J gene end by 0 bases; junction bases not matched to a gene: 5. Per germline, CDR1 KGHSH and CDR2 LQKENI. This CDR3 spans 17 amino acids. The CDR3 DNA reads as TGTGCCAGCTCACAACAGGGGGTTGGCTCTGGGGCCAACGTCCTGACTTTC. Residues: CASSQQGVGSGANVLTF. The full variable domain, its missing parts supplied by reference TRBV18 and TRBJ2-6, is NAGVMQNPRHLVRRRGQEARLRCSPMKGHSHVYWYRQLPEEGLKFMVYLQKENIIDESGMPKERFSAEFPKEGPSILRIQQVVRGDSAAYFCASSQQGVGSGANVLTFGAGSRLTVL.

In this sample, this clone turned up once. The chain employs TRBV19 and TRBJ2-3; a weak D match, TRBD1 (5 bases). V gave up 9 bases and J gave up 0 bases, with 13 bases separating them. There are 14 residues in the CDR3. Germline V gene sequence: CDR1 LNHDA, CDR2 SQIVND (reference sequence). CDR3 residues: CASSRQSSTDTQYF. CDR3 coding DNA: TGTGCCAGCAGCCGACAGAGTAGCACAGATACGCAGTATTTT.

V is TRBV19 and J is TRBJ1-6, with D perhaps matching TRBD1 (5 bases). The CDR3 has 17 residues. V was trimmed by 1 base and J by 3 bases, leaving 13 bases between them. Germline assignment: CDR1 LNHDA and CDR2 SQIVND (reference sequence). The CDR3 coding sequence is TGTGCCAGTAGTATAGGTGACAGCGGATTCTATAATTCACCCCTCCACTTT. Amino acid sequence: CASSIGDSGFYNSPLHF.

This chain joins TRBV7-8 and TRBJ2-7, with D tentatively TRBD2 (5 bases). The CDR3 has 15 amino acids. From germline, CDR1 is SGHVS and CDR2 FQNEAQ. Trimming shortened V by 5 bases and J by 1 base, and 15 bases separated the two germline ends. The CDR3 spells CASSPVSGISYEQYF. CDR3 DNA: TGTGCCAGCAGCCCGGTGAGCGGCATATCCTACGAGCAGTACTTC.

The chain links TRBV7-2 to TRBJ2-3; TRBD2 agrees at 9 bases. Germline loops: CDR1 SGHTA, CDR2 FQGNSA. The CDR3 totals 18 residues. Trimming cost V 5 bases and J 4 bases; bases outside gene matches: 16. The DNA for the CDR3 is TGTGCCAGCAGCCTGACTGACGGGACTAGCTTTTGGGCAGATACGCAGTATTTT. As protein: CASSLTDGTSFWADTQYF.

The chain has TRBV7-9 and TRBJ2-1, with 12 bases that match TRBD2. The germline gives CDR1 SEHNR, CDR2 FQNEAQ (reference sequence). The CDR3 runs 15 residues. The junction had 4 bases not matched to a gene; V was cut back by 3 bases and J by 7 bases. CDR3 nucleotide sequence: TGTGCCAGCAGCTTCCTAGCGGGGGGGTCTAATGAGCAGTTCTTC. It codes for CASSFLAGGSNEQFF.

The rearrangement links TRBV19 to TRBJ2-2, with 9 positions matching TRBD2. The CDR3 is 17 amino acids. Losses at the gene ends were 3 bases for V and 0 bases for J; bases not matched to a gene: 5. Per germline, CDR1 LNHDA and CDR2 SQIVND (reference sequence). CDR3: CASSMGGLASNTGELFF. The CDR3 region has the DNA TGTGCCAGTAGTATGGGCGGACTAGCGTCGAACACCGGGGAGCTGTTTTTT.

This chain links TRBV19 with TRBJ2-1, with 9 bases matching TRBD2. The CDR3 is 14 residues long. Germline V gene sequence: CDR1 LNHDA, CDR2 SQIVND (reference sequence). The V gene end was trimmed by 5 bases and the J gene end by 7 bases; junction bases not matched to a gene: 6. CDR3 in DNA: TGTGCCAGTAGTCCCGGACTAGCGCTTAATGAGCAGTTCTTC. As protein: CASSPGLALNEQFF.

The chain recombines TRBV7-6 with TRBJ2-5; D unclear. Trimming removed 4 bases at V and 5 bases at J, with 5 bases between. The CDR3 consists of 11 residues. Germline lookup yields CDR1 SGHVS and CDR2 FNYEAQ. The CDR3 is CASSSYETQYF. CDR3 nucleotides: TGTGCCAGCAGCTCCTACGAGACCCAGTACTTC.

The V call is TRBV27, the J call TRBJ2-1, with D perhaps TRBD1 (6 bases). CDR3 size: 13 residues. The V gene's germline CDR1 is MNHEY and CDR2 SMNVEV (reference sequence). Trimming took off 7 bases at V and 4 bases at J, with 11 bases between the two ends. CDR3 coding DNA: TGTGCCAGCAAGGGGGAGAGATACAATGAGCAGTTCTTC. Amino acid sequence: CASKGERYNEQFF.